Below are 16 T cell receptor beta chains sequenced from a single sample in a study of OX40 agonist ivuxolimab in advanced cancers. The protocol was immunoSEQ multiplex PCR, while the TCRdb copy is restricted to in-frame clones and leaves out a portion. The profile shows 53,000 or so clones, around 85% of them singletons. The sample in question was CD4+ or CD8+ T cells sorted from blood, obtained in a trial of the OX40 agonist ivuxolimab. The origin of the receptors is an adult with an advanced solid tumor such as melanoma, head and neck, liver or kidney cancer.

The rearrangement joins TRBV5-6 to TRBJ1-2; D gene uncertain. Germline V gene sequence: CDR1 SGHDT, CDR2 YYEEEE. Trimming stripped 1 base from V and 4 bases from J, with 17 bases between. The CDR3 loop spans 16 amino acids. CDR3 sequence reads: CASSLYGSAFGYGYTF. The CDR3 DNA reads TGTGCCAGCAGCTTGTACGGGTCAGCCTTTGGCTATGGCTACACCTTC.

The rearrangement joins TRBV5-1 to TRBJ2-1, with TRBD2 matching over 9 bases. This CDR3 spans 14 amino acids. CDR1 is SGHRS and CDR2 is YFSETQ in the germline V gene. The J segment lost 9 bases and the V segment lost 4 bases, leaving 8 bases of the junction unmatched. The CDR3 sequence: CASSVKAGGAEQFF. The CDR3 nucleotides read TGCGCCAGCAGCGTTAAGGCGGGAGGGGCTGAGCAGTTCTTC.

The J gene is TRBJ1-2, the V gene TRBV6-6; the D is unclear. The ends were cut back, 4 bases at V and 3 bases at J, with 18 bases in the middle. This CDR3 region has 16 residues. CDR1 and CDR2 (germline): MNHNY, SVGAGI (reference sequence). This chain's CDR3 is CASSFIRPDTYYGYTF. The CDR3 DNA follows: TGTGCCAGCAGTTTCATCCGGCCGGATACCTACTATGGCTACACCTTC.

The chain links TRBV5-6 to TRBJ2-1; TRBD2 aligns across 11 bases. The length of the CDR3 is 14 residues. The J segment lost 4 bases and the V segment lost 7 bases, leaving 4 bases of the junction unmatched. The germline V gene has CDR1 SGHDT and CDR2 YYEEEE. In DNA form, the CDR3 reads TGTGCCAGCGGGGGACTAGCGGTATACAATGAGCAGTTCTTC. Translation: CASGGLAVYNEQFF.

This clone came up a few times. The chain links TRBV7-9 to TRBJ1-2, with TRBD1 matching over 7 bases. The CDR3 is 13 residues long. V shed 5 bases and J 2 bases; nucleotides not matched to a gene: 2. Per germline, CDR1 SEHNR and CDR2 FQNEAQ (reference sequence). The CDR3 here is CASSQGENYGYTF. The CDR3, as DNA: TGTGCCAGCAGCCAGGGGGAGAACTATGGCTACACCTTC.

This clone was seen a few times. The chain employs TRBV7-2 and TRBJ2-1, with 7 positions matching TRBD1. Germline assignment: CDR1 SGHTA and CDR2 FQGNSA. Trimming removed 3 bases from V and 3 bases from J; junction bases left unmatched: 5. This CDR3 has 15 residues. CDR3 bases: TGTGCCAGCAGCTTTTCGGGACAGTTCTACAATGAGCAGTTCTTC. It yields the protein CASSFSGQFYNEQFF.

CDR3 region: CAISKTGLLGSTGELFF. The CDR3, as DNA: TGTGCCATCAGTAAAACAGGGCTACTAGGGTCCACCGGGGAGCTGTTTTTT. The rearrangement links TRBV10-3 to TRBJ2-2, with D possibly matching TRBD1 (6 bases). The length of the CDR3 is 17 residues. Germline V gives CDR1 ENHRY, CDR2 SYGVKD. V lost 5 bases to trimming and J lost 4 bases, with 20 bases between them.

The rearrangement uses TRBV18 and TRBJ2-3, with 11 bases lining up with TRBD2. Germline V CDR1 and CDR2: KGHSH, LQKENI. The CDR3 has 17 amino acids. The ends lost 3 bases at V and 0 bases at J; junction bases unmatched: 5. In DNA form, the CDR3 reads TGTGCCAGCTCACCCGCTAGCGGGGGGCCCAGCACAGATACGCAGTATTTT. Amino acid sequence: CASSPASGGPSTDTQYF. Full variable domain (rest looked up from reference TRBV18 and TRBJ2-3): NAGVMQNPRHLVRRRGQEARLRCSPMKGHSHVYWYRQLPEEGLKFMVYLQKENIIDESGMPKERFSAEFPKEGPSILRIQQVVRGDSAAYFCASSPASGGPSTDTQYFGPGTRLTVL.

This chain joins TRBV19 and TRBJ1-2, with D possibly being TRBD1 (6 bases). This CDR3 has 12 residues. V lost 5 bases and J 8 bases, leaving 12 bases between the germline ends. Germline V gene data show CDR1 as LNHDA and CDR2 as SQIVND (reference sequence). CDR3 loop: CASSPRQAGYTF. The CDR3 DNA reads as TGTGCCAGTAGTCCGCGACAGGCCGGCTACACCTTC.

The rearrangement links TRBV5-4 to TRBJ2-3; D might be TRBD2 (6 bases). The CDR3 extends over 17 amino acids. V dropped 0 bases and J dropped 1 base, with 15 bases sitting between them. Germline values: CDR1 SGHNT, CDR2 YYREEE (reference sequence). The CDR3 DNA is TGTGCCAGCAGCTTGGATTTGCGGGGAGGTGGCACAGATACGCAGTATTTT. This translates into CASSLDLRGGGTDTQYF.

The chain recombines TRBV6-5 with TRBJ1-2, with D tentatively TRBD1 (5 bases). Germline V gives CDR1 MNHEY, CDR2 SVGAGI. CDR3 size: 15 residues. Trimming left V 0 bases short and J 8 bases short, with 16 bases between. The CDR3 sequence is CASSYSLLGGRGYTF. The CDR3 nucleotides are TGTGCCAGCAGTTACTCACTACTGGGGGGTAGAGGCTACACCTTC.

The chain couples TRBV10-1 to TRBJ1-1, with 8 bases matching TRBD1. The trim removed 2 bases at V and 1 base at J, leaving 6 bases unmatched. Germline-derived CDR1 and CDR2 are WNHNN and SYGVQD (reference sequence). The length of the CDR3 is 16 residues. CDR3: CASSEGPGGENTEAFF. In DNA, the CDR3 is TGCGCCAGCAGTGAGGGGCCAGGGGGCGAGAACACTGAAGCTTTCTTT.

This chain joins TRBV30 and TRBJ1-1; a possible D gene is TRBD1 (6 bases). From germline, CDR1 is GTSNPN and CDR2 SVGIG (reference sequence). V gave up 3 bases and J gave up 1 base, with 12 bases separating them. The CDR3 spans 14 residues. The CDR3 bases are TGTGCCTGGAGCGAAGGACAGACGAACACTGAAGCTTTCTTT. It specifies CAWSEGQTNTEAFF.

This chain joins TRBV7-9 and TRBJ1-5; D remains ambiguous. Trimming pared 1 base from V and 9 bases from J, leaving 10 bases between. The CDR3 contains 13 residues. Germline CDR1 and CDR2: SEHNR and FQNEAQ (reference sequence). The CDR3 DNA sequence: TGTGCCAGCAGCTTAGATTCGGGTCTGCCCCAGCATTTT. Protein sequence: CASSLDSGLPQHF. Looking up the rest from reference TRBV7-9 and TRBJ1-5 gives the full variable domain: DTGVSQNPRHKITKRGQNVTFRCDPISEHNRLYWYRQTLGQGPEFLTYFQNEAQLEKSRLLSDRFSAERPKGSFSTLEIQRTEQGDSAMYLCASSLDSGLPQHFGDGTRLSIL.

The rearrangement links TRBV4-1 to TRBJ2-1; 7 bases match TRBD1. The length of the CDR3 is 12 residues. The germline V gene encodes CDR1 MGHRA and CDR2 YSYEKL. The J segment lost 12 bases and the V segment lost 0 bases, leaving 2 bases of the junction unmatched. The CDR3 sequence: CASSQDRDRQFF. DNA for the CDR3: TGCGCCAGCAGCCAAGATCGGGACAGGCAGTTCTTC.

The rearrangement uses TRBV12-5 and TRBJ2-1; 7 nucleotides align to TRBD2. The junction had 5 bases not matched to a gene; V was cut back by 2 bases and J by 7 bases. The V gene's germline CDR1 is LGHNT and CDR2 FRNRAP. The CDR3 is 14 amino acids. The CDR3 DNA follows: TGTGCTAGTGGTTTGAGCGGGGTGAGAAATGAGCAGTTCTTC. This translates into CASGLSGVRNEQFF.